This T cell receptor beta chain was documented in a study of T-cell reconstitution after alpha-beta-depleted transplantation in children. Trimming left V 5 bases short and J 0 bases short, with 13 bases between. CDR1 and CDR2 from the germline V gene are SSHAT and FNYEAQ (reference sequence). CDR3 size: 15 residues. Library preparation (for TCRbeta) was performed with unique molecular identifiers. Each CDR3 protein is one row after TCRdb ran MiXCR on the PCR reads. The data show over 200,000 distinct CDR3 sequences, 8% to 10% seen once. This sequence was found in a human donor who donated a stem cell graft to a child with acute lymphoblastic leukemia. This specimen consisted of PBMCs from the stem cell graft donor, obtained from the stem cell graft. The chain couples TRBV7-7 to TRBJ2-5; no definite D call. The CDR3 reads CASSATEGNQETQYF. Written as DNA, the CDR3 is TGTGCCAGCAGCGCCACGGAAGGGAACCAAGAGACCCAGTACTTC.